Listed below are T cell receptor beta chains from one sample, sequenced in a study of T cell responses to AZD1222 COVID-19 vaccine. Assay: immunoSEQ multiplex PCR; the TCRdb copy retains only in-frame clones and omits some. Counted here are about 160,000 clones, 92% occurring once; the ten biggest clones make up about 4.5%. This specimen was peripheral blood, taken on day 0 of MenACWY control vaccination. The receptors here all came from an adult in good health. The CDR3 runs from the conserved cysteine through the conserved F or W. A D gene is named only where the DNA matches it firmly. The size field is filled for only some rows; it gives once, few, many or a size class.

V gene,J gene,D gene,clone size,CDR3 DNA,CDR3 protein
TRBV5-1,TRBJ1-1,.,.,TGCGCCAGCAGCATCGATAAGGTTACTGAAGCTTTCTTT,CASSIDKVTEAFF
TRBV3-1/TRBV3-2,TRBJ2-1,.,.,TGTGCCAGCAGCCTAGATGATGAGCAGTTCTTC,CASSLDDEQFF
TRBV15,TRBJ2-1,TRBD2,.,TGTGCCACCAGCAGAGATCGAGCGGGGGGGGTGGATGAGCAGTTCTTC,CATSRDRAGGVDEQFF
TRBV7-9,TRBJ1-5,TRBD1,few,TGTGCCAGCAGCCTCGCGACAGGGGTAGAGCCCCAGCATTTT,CASSLATGVEPQHF
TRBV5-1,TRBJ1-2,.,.,TGCGCCAGCAGCTTGGACAGCGGCTATGGCTACACCTTC,CASSLDSGYGYTF
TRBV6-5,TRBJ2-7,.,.,TGTGCCAGCAGTCCCCGGCCAGGAGTAGTCTACGAGCAGTACTTC,CASSPRPGVVYEQYF
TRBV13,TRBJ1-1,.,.,TGTGCCAGCAGAAACAGGGTAGTCACTGAAGCTTTCTTT,CASRNRVVTEAFF
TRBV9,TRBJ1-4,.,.,TGTGCCAGCAGCACCACACAGGGCGCAACTAATGAAAAACTGTTTTTT,CASSTTQGATNEKLFF
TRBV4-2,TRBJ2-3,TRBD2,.,TGTGCCAGCAGCCAAGATGGGCTAGCGGGAGGGGGAGATACGCAGTATTTT,CASSQDGLAGGGDTQYF
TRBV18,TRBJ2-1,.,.,TGTGCCAGCTCACCATTCGTGGGGAGCTCCTACAATGAGCAGTTCTTC,CASSPFVGSSYNEQFF
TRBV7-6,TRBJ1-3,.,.,TGTGCCAGCAGCTTAGGTGTGGCCTCCTCTGGAAACACCATATATTTT,CASSLGVASSGNTIYF
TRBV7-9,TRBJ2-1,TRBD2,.,TGTGCCAGCAGCTTAGCCTTAGCGGGAGGGGGGACGTATGAGCAGTTCTTC,CASSLALAGGGTYEQFF
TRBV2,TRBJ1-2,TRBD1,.,TGTGCCAGCCCAACAGGGGGCGCATCCTATGGCTACACCTTC,CASPTGGASYGYTF
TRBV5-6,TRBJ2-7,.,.,TGTGCCAGCAGCTTGACAGGGATATACGAGCAGTACTTC,CASSLTGIYEQYF
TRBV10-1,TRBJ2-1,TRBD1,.,TGCGCCAGCACCCGGGGACAGGGTAGCCCCTACAATGAGCAGTTCTTC,CASTRGQGSPYNEQFF
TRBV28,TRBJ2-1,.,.,TGTGCCAGCAGTTCGGGACTCCTCAATGAGCAGTTCTTC,CASSSGLLNEQFF
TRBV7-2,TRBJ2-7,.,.,TGTGCCAGCAGCTTTGACATGGGCTCCTACGAGCAGTACTTC,CASSFDMGSYEQYF
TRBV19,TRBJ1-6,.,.,TGTGCCAGTAGTAGAGCGGGGGACCGGCACAATTCACCCCTCCACTTT,CASSRAGDRHNSPLHF
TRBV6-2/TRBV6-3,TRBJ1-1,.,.,TGTGCCAGCAGTAGGGGATATGAAGCTTTCTTT,CASSRGYEAFF
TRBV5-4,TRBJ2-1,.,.,TGTGCCAGCAGCTCTCCTGGACAGAATAACAATGAGCAGTTCTTC,CASSSPGQNNNEQFF
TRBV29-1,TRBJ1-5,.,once,TGCAGCGTTGGATCGGGGCGTCAGCCCCAGCATTTT,CSVGSGRQPQHF
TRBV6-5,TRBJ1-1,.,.,TGTGCCAGCGCCCTCCAAGTCACAATGAACACTGAAGCTTTCTTT,CASALQVTMNTEAFF
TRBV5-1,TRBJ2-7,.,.,TGCGCCAGCAGCTTGGAGGGCCACGAGCAGTACTTC,CASSLEGHEQYF
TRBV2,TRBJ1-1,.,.,TGTGCCAGCGCGGAAGTCCTGAACACTGAAGCTTTCTTT,CASAEVLNTEAFF
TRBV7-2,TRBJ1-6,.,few,TGTGCCAGCAGCAGCGGACGGATTAATTCACCCCTCCACTTT,CASSSGRINSPLHF
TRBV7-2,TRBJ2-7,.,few,TGTGCCAGCAGGGGACGGTCTTACGAGCAGTACTTC,CASRGRSYEQYF
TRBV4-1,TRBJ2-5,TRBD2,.,TGCGCCAGCAGTTTAGCGGGAATGTGGGAGACCCAGTACTTC,CASSLAGMWETQYF
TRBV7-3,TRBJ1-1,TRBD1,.,TGTGCCAGCAGCTTTACAGGGGGTATCCTCGGCACTGAAGCTTTCTTT,CASSFTGGILGTEAFF
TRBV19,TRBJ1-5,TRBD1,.,TGTGCCAGTAATACGGACAGGGCGGGTCAGCCCCAGCATTTT,CASNTDRAGQPQHF
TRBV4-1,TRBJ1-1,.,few,TGCGCCAGCAGCCGTTCGACAGTGAACACTGAAGCTTTCTTT,CASSRSTVNTEAFF
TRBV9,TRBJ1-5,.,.,TGTGCCAGCAGCGTATGGGGAGGTCAGCCCCAGCATTTT,CASSVWGGQPQHF
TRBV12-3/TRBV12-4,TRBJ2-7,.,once,TGTGCCAGCACCTGGGGGCCGACGGGGGAGCAGTACTTC,CASTWGPTGEQYF
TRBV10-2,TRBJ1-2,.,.,TGCGCCAGCAGTGAGTCTGGCGACTATGGCTACACCTTC,CASSESGDYGYTF
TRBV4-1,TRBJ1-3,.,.,TGCGCCAGCAGCCCACTGGACGGGGGCCGGAACACCATATATTTT,CASSPLDGGRNTIYF
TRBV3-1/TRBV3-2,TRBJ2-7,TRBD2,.,TGTGCCAGCAGCCAAGATCTTGCCAGCGGGAGGCTCGAGCAGTACTTC,CASSQDLASGRLEQYF
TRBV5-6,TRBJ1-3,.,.,TGTGCCAGCAGCTGGACAGAGAGCTCTGGAAACACCATATATTTT,CASSWTESSGNTIYF
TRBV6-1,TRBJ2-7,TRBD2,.,TGTGCCAGCAGTGAAGGGACTAGCGCGACCTACGAGCAGTACTTC,CASSEGTSATYEQYF
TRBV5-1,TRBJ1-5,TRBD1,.,TGCGCCAGCAGCTTGGGGCAGGGGGGCCATCAGCCCCAGCATTTT,CASSLGQGGHQPQHF
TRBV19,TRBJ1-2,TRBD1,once,TGTGCCAGTAGTATGCCGGGACAGGGTATCTTTTCGCATGGCTACACCTTC,CASSMPGQGIFSHGYTF
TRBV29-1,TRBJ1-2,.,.,TGCAGCGTTCCTCGCAGGGGCTATGGCTACACCTTC,CSVPRRGYGYTF
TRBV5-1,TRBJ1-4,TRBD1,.,TGCGCCAGCAGCTATCGAGGGGGCTACAGCAATGAAAAACTGTTTTTT,CASSYRGGYSNEKLFF
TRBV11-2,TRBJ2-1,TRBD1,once,TGTGCCAGCAGCCCTTGGACAGGGGCGGTTGAGCAGTTCTTC,CASSPWTGAVEQFF
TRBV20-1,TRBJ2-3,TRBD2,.,TGCAGTGCTAGTTACCGGGAGGGCACAGATACGCAGTATTTT,CSASYREGTDTQYF
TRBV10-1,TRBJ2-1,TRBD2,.,TGCGCCAGCAGTGAACCGGGACTAGCCGTCAATGAGCAGTTCTTC,CASSEPGLAVNEQFF
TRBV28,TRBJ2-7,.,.,TGTGCCAGCAGTCCCCCCCGGACACACTCCTACGAGCAGTACTTC,CASSPPRTHSYEQYF
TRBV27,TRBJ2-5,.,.,TGTGCCAGCAGTCCCTCTCGAGAGACCCAGTACTTC,CASSPSRETQYF
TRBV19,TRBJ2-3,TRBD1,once,TGTGCCAGTAGTATAGGGGGTAGGGGGCTATCAGATACGCAGTATTTT,CASSIGGRGLSDTQYF
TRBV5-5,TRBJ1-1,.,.,TGTGCCAGCAGCTTGGGAGCATCCTTGAACACTGAAGCTTTCTTT,CASSLGASLNTEAFF
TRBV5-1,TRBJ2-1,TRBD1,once,TGCGCCAGCAGCTTGGTAGGGGGCAGGGATGAGCAGTTCTTC,CASSLVGGRDEQFF
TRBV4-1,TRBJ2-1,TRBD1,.,TGCGCCAGCAGCCAAGAAAGGGGGACAGCAAGTTACTACAATGAGCAGTTCTTC,CASSQERGTASYYNEQFF
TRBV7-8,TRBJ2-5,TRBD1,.,TGTGCCAGCAGATCGGGACAGGGGGCGCGAGAGACCCAGTACTTC,CASRSGQGARETQYF
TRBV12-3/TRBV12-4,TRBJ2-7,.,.,TGTGCCAGCAGAGACTCCGGTTCCTACGAGCAGTACTTC,CASRDSGSYEQYF
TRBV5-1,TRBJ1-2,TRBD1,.,TGCGCCAGCAGCTTACAGGGGGACTATGGCTACACCTTC,CASSLQGDYGYTF
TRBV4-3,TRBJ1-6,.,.,TGCGCCAGCAGCCAAGTTAGGGACAATTCACCCCTCCACTTT,CASSQVRDNSPLHF
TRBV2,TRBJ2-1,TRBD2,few,TGTGCCAGCAGACGACTAGCGGGAGGGCCGGGTGAGCAGTTCTTC,CASRRLAGGPGEQFF